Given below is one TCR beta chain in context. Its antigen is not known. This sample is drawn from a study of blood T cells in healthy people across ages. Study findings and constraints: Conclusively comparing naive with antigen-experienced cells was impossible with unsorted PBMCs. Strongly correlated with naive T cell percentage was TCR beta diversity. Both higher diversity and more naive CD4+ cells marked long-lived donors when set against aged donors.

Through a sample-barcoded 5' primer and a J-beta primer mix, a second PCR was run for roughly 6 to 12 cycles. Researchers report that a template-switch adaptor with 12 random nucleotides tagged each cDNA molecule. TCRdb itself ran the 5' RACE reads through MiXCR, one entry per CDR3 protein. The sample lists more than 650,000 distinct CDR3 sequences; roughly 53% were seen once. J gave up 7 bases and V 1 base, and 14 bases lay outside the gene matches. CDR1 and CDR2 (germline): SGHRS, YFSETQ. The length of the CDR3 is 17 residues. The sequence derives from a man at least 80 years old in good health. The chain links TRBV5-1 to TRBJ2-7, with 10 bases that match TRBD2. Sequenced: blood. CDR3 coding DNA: TGCGCCAGCAGCTTGAGTTCTAGCGGGAGTAGAGCCAATGAGCAGTACTTC. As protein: CASSLSSSGSRANEQYF.